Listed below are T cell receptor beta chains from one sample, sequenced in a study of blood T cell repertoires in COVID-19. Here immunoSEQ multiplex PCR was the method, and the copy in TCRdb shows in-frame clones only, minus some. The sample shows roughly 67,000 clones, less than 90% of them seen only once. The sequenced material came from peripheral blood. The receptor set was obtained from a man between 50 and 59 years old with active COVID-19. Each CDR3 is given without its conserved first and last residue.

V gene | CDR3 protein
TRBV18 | ASSPPLGGRNTEAF
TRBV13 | ASSLSRAYEQY
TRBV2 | ASSDRGSDFEAF
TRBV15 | ATSSSATPGSEQF
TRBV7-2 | ASSLESGEEYTQY
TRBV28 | ASSLLRLGDRSAEAF
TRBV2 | ASSEGQNYGYT
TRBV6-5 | ASSYLQGRGEQF
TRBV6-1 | ASSEALGDRVGETQY
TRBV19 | ASSIDPVAGQETQY
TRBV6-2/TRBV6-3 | ASSYFVGGTTTGYT
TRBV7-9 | ASTLDRSTDTQY
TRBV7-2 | ASSLRQRPDTQY
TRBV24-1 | ATSDSRQGHNEQF
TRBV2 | ASITLAGELF
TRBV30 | AWTPVANTGELF
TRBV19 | ASSVMGQGDEQY
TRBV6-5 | ASSYSFTSPDTQY
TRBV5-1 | ASSLVQGRATNEKLF
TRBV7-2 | ASSLGGYGYT
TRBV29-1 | SVESGSTDTQY
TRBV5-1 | ASSLGTSGRGETQY
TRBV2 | ASSPSGSRANTQY
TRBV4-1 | ASSQAGATQETQY